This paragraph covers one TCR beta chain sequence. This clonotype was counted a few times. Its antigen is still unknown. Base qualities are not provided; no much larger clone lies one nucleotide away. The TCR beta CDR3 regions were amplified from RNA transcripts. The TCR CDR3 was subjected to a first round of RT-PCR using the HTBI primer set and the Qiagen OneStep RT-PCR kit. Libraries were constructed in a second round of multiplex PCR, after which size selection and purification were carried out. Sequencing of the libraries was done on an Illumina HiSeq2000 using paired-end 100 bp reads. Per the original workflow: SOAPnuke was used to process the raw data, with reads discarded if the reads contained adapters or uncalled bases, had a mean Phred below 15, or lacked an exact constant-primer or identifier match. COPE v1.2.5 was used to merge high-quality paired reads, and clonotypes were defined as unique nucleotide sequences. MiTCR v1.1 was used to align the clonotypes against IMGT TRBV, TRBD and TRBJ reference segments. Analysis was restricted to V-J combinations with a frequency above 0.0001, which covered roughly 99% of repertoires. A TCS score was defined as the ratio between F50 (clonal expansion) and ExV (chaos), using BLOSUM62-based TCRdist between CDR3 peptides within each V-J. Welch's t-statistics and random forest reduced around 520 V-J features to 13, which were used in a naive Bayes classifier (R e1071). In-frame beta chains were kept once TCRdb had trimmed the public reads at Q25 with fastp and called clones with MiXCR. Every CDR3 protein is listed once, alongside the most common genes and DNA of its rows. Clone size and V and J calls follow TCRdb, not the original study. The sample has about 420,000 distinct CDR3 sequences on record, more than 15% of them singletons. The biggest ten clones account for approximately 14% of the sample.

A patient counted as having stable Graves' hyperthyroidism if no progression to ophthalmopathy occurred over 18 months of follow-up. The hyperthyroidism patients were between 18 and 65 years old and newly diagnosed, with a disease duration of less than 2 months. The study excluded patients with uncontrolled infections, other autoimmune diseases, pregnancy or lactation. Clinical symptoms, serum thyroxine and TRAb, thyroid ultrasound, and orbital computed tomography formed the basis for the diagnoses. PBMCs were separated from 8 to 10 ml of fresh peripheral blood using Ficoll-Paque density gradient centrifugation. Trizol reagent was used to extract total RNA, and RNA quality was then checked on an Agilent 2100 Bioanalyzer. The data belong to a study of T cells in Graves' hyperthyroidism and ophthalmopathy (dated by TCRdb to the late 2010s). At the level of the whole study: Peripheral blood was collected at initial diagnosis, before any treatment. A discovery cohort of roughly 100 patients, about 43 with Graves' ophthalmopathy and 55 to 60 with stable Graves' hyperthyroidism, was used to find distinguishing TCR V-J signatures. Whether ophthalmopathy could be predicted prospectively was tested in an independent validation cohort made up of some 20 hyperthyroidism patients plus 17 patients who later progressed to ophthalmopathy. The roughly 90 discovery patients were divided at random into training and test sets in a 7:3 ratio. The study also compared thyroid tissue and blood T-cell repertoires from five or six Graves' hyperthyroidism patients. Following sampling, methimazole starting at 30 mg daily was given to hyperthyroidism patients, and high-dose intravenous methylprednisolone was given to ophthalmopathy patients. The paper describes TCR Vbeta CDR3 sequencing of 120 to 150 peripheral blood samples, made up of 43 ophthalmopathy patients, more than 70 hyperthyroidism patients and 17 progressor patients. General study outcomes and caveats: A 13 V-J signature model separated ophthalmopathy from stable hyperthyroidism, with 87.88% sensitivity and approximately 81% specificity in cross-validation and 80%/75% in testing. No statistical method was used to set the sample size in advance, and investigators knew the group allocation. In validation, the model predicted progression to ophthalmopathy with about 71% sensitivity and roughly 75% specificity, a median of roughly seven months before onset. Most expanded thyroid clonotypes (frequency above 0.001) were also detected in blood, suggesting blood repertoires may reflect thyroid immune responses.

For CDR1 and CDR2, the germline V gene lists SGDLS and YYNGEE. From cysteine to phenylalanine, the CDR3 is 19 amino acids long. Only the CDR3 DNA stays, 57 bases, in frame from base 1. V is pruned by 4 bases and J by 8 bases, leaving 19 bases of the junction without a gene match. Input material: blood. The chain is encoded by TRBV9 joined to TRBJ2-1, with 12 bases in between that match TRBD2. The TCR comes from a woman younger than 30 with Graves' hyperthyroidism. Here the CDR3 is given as CASSPLGLAGWGKNDEQFF. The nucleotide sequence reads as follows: TGTGCCAGCAGCCCTCTCGGACTAGCGGGATGGGGAAAAAATGATGAGCAGTTCTTC. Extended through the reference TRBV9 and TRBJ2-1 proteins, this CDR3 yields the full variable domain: DSGVTQTPKHLITATGQRVTLRCSPRSGDLSVYWYQQSLDQGLQFLIQYYNGEERAKGNILERFSAQQFPDLHSELNLSSLELGDSALYFCASSPLGLAGWGKNDEQFFGPGTRLTVL.